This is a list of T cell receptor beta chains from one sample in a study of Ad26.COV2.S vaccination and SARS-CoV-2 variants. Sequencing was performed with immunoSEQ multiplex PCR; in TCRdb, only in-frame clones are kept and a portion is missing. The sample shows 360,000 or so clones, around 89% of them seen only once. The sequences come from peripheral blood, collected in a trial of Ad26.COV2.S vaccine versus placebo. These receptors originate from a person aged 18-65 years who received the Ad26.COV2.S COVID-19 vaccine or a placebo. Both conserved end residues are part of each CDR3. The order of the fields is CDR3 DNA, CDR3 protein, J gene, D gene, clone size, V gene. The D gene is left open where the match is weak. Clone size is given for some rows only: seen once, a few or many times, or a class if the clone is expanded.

CDR3 DNA: TGTGCCAGCAGCTTAGTCTACAGGGCGTCCTATGGCTACACCTTC
CDR3 protein: CASSLVYRASYGYTF
J gene: TRBJ1-2
D gene: NA
clone size: many
V gene: TRBV7-2

CDR3 DNA: TGCAGTGCTAGTGGGTGGGACGGTAAATTACAAGAGACCCAGTACTTC
CDR3 protein: CSASGWDGKLQETQYF
J gene: TRBJ2-5
D gene: NA
clone size: NA
V gene: TRBV20-1

CDR3 DNA: TGTGCCAGCAGCCCCAGGGGCGGGGCTGGTGGCTACACCTTC
CDR3 protein: CASSPRGGAGGYTF
J gene: TRBJ1-2
D gene: NA
clone size: NA
V gene: TRBV7-9

CDR3 DNA: TGTGCCAGCAGCGTCGGACTAGTCGGCCAGTACTTC
CDR3 protein: CASSVGLVGQYF
J gene: TRBJ2-5
D gene: TRBD2
clone size: NA
V gene: TRBV2

CDR3 DNA: TGTGCCAGCAGCCGATTGACTAGCGGGATCTACAATGAGCAGTTCTTC
CDR3 protein: CASSRLTSGIYNEQFF
J gene: TRBJ2-1
D gene: TRBD2
clone size: once
V gene: TRBV14

CDR3 DNA: TGTGCCAGCAGCTTAGAGGCAGGCGGGATAACCGGGGAGCTGTTTTTT
CDR3 protein: CASSLEAGGITGELFF
J gene: TRBJ2-2
D gene: NA
clone size: NA
V gene: TRBV7-6

CDR3 DNA: TGTGCCAGCAACCCTACAGGGGGCAATTTTGGCTATGGCTACACCTTC
CDR3 protein: CASNPTGGNFGYGYTF
J gene: TRBJ1-2
D gene: TRBD1
clone size: once
V gene: TRBV5-5

CDR3 DNA: TGCGCCAGCAGCTTGGGGGGCGAGATTGAAAAACTGTTTTTT
CDR3 protein: CASSLGGEIEKLFF
J gene: TRBJ1-4
D gene: NA
clone size: NA
V gene: TRBV5-1

CDR3 DNA: TGTGCCAGCAGTGACCCGGGACAGGGGAAGACCGAGCAGTACTTC
CDR3 protein: CASSDPGQGKTEQYF
J gene: TRBJ2-7
D gene: TRBD1
clone size: once
V gene: TRBV2

CDR3 DNA: TGCAGCGTTACTTTAAGCCGCGTGGACACTGAAGCTTTCTTT
CDR3 protein: CSVTLSRVDTEAFF
J gene: TRBJ1-1
D gene: NA
clone size: NA
V gene: TRBV29-1

CDR3 DNA: TGCGCCAGCAGCCAAGATCTGAGGGGATCCTACGAGCAGTACTTC
CDR3 protein: CASSQDLRGSYEQYF
J gene: TRBJ2-7
D gene: NA
clone size: NA
V gene: TRBV4-3